Sequencing of this TCR beta chain was carried out in a study of blood T cell repertoires in COVID-19. V dropped 2 bases and J dropped 7 bases, with 9 bases sitting between them. The CDR3 is made up of 12 amino acids. Germline V CDR1 and CDR2: SGHDT, YYEEEE. Profiled with immunoSEQ multiplex PCR; TCRdb holds only in-frame clones, not every one. The sample contains fewer than 350,000 clones, approximately 83% of which appear only once. The rearrangement uses TRBV5-6 and TRBJ1-1, with unresolved D. Sample: PBMCs or T cells enriched from blood (not recorded which). This receptor was taken from a man aged 30 to 39 who had recovered from COVID-19. CDR3 amino acids: CASSLGGIEAFF. CDR3 sequence (DNA): TGTGCCAGCAGCTTAGGAGGGATTGAAGCTTTCTTT.